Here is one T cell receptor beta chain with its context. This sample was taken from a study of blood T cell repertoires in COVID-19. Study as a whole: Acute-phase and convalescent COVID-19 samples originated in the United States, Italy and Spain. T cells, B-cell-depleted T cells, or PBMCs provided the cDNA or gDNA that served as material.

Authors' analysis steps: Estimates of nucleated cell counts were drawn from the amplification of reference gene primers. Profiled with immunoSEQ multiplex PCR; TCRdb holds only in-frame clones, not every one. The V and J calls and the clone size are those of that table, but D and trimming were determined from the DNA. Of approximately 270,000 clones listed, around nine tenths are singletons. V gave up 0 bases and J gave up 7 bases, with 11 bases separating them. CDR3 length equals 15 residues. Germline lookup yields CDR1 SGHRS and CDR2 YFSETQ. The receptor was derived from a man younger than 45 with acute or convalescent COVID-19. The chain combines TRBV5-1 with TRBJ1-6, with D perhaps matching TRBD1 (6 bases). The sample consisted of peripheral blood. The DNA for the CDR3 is TGCGCCAGCAGCTTGGGGACAGTCGTGAATTCACCCCTCCACTTT. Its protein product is CASSLGTVVNSPLHF.